This T cell receptor beta chain was recorded in a study of breast tumors, draining lymph nodes, adjacent tissues. One entry per CDR3 protein results from TCRdb running MiXCR on the multiplex PCR reads. This sample has approximately 210,000 distinct CDR3 sequences, with less than 40% found just once. This clonotype has ten or more counts. Samples came from axillary lymph nodes draining the breast cancer. Germline CDR1 and CDR2: SGDLS and YYNGEE. J gave up 4 bases and V 0 bases, and 6 bases lay outside the gene matches. This CDR3 spans 16 amino acids. This chain links TRBV9 with TRBJ2-7, with 11 bases matching TRBD2. The sequenced sample was axillary lymph node tissue. This clonotype was obtained from a female donor with breast cancer. Some clones in this sample may be carry-over from other donors' samples. The CDR3 DNA reads TGTGCCAGCAGCGTAGGAGGTGGGACTAGCGGTTACGAGCAGTACTTC. It specifies CASSVGGGTSGYEQYF.